Below, one T cell receptor beta chain is given with its context. Antigen: not known. This record comes from a study of cytomegalovirus exposure and HLA in healthy donors. Study-level findings and limits: The classifier reportedly diagnosed cytomegalovirus status with high sensitivity and specificity.

The study ran its PCR with 60 Vbeta and 13 Jbeta primers. Only in-frame clones appear in the TCRdb table, and some are missing; sequencing was by immunoSEQ multiplex PCR. The top ten clones hold 6.5% of a sample with some 140,000 clones, 79% of them seen once. The germline gives CDR1 MDHEN, CDR2 SYDVKM. CDR3 length: 14 amino acids. With 5 bases removed from V and 0 bases from J, the gap between germline ends came to 10 bases. Sequencing was done on a sample of PBMCs. The clonotype was recovered from a man aged 40-49 years in good health and CMV-seropositive. This chain connects TRBV28 to TRBJ1-2, with D possibly TRBD1 on 5 matching bases. The CDR3 DNA reads TGTGCCAGCAGTAGACAGATTACTAACTATGGCTACACCTTC. This gives the protein CASSRQITNYGYTF.